This T cell receptor (beta chain) was captured by sequencing in a study of blood T cell repertoires in COVID-19. As for the study in general: Acute-phase and convalescent COVID-19 samples originated in the United States, Italy and Spain. From T cells, B-cell-depleted T cells, or PBMCs came the material, which was cDNA or gDNA.

The germline CDR1 and CDR2 sequences are SGHAT and FQNNGV. The CDR3 covers 13 residues. Trimming took 6 bases from V and 4 from J, leaving 13 bases between them. The count of this clone is one. In the authors' methods: For nucleated cells, counts were estimated from reference gene primer amplification. Data came from immunoSEQ multiplex PCR; TCRdb stores just in-frame clones and leaves some out. The V and J calls and clone size were taken over from that table, and D and trimming were inferred from the DNA. The sample lists about 180,000 clones, approximately 80% occurring once. This clonotype was obtained from a human donor in a cohort sampled during active COVID-19. The sequenced sample was peripheral blood. This chain joins TRBV11-2 and TRBJ2-7, with D possibly matching TRBD2 (5 bases). The CDR3 nucleotides are TGTGCCAGCAGATCAATAAGCGGATACGAGCAGTACTTC. Encoded protein: CASRSISGYEQYF.